The sequence of this TCR beta chain was determined in a study of blood T cell repertoires in COVID-19. Study context: The origin of the acute and convalescent COVID-19 samples was the United States, Italy and Spain. PBMCs, B-cell-depleted T cells, or T cells provided the cDNA or gDNA that made up the material.

V was cut by 2 bases and J by 7 bases, with 15 bases left in between. The CDR3 consists of 15 residues. The germline gives CDR1 MNHEY, CDR2 SVGEGT. This clone appeared once. Seattle patients were enrolled during active infection and followed longitudinally. Original processing methods: Estimation of nucleated cell counts relied on the amplification of reference gene primers. The data were produced by immunoSEQ multiplex PCR, yet TCRdb's version contains in-frame clones alone and is incomplete. That table gives V, J and clone size, and the DNA gave D and trimming. In the table there are about 170,000 clones, about 90% of which are singletons.

The chain carries TRBV6-2 or TRBV6-3 and TRBJ2-1; tentatively, D is TRBD2 (5 bases). Sequencing was carried out using peripheral blood. The sequence came from a woman aged 60 to 75 with COVID-19, enrolled during active disease. CDR3 nucleotide sequence: TGTGCCAGCAGTTACGAGCGGACGAAGGTGAATGAGCAGTTCTTC. This sequence encodes CASSYERTKVNEQFF.